Sequencing of this TCR beta chain was carried out in a study of Ad26.COV2.S vaccination and SARS-CoV-2 variants. The wider study: Donor was assigned to the Ad26.COV2.S arm of trial COV1001.

Findings of the study overall: Substantial breadth was reportedly displayed by spike-specific CD8+ and CD4+ T cell responses after vaccination.

Profiled with immunoSEQ multiplex PCR; TCRdb holds only in-frame clones, not every one. The table includes roughly 350,000 clones, approximately 90% detected once. Treatment given: around 19 received Ad26.COV2.S at low or high dose, single or two shots; about 5 received placebo; per-sample allocation not given. Collection of the samples took place on day 63 after the first injection of vaccine or placebo. As concerns this clone: The target antigen is unknown.

This sample comprised peripheral blood, obtained in a trial of Ad26.COV2.S vaccine versus placebo. This TCR was sampled from a person between 18 and 60 years old who received the Ad26.COV2.S COVID-19 vaccine or a placebo.

The CDR3 DNA follows: TGTGCCAGCACCAAGTCCCGGGACAGGGGGCGAGGCTACACCTTC. This translates into CASTKSRDRGRGYTF. The chain couples TRBV5-8 to TRBJ1-2; 12 bases line up with TRBD1. V was pared by 6 bases and J by 8 bases, with 11 bases of the junction left unmatched. CDR1 and CDR2 from the germline V gene are SGHTS and YDEGEE. This CDR3 contains 15 residues.